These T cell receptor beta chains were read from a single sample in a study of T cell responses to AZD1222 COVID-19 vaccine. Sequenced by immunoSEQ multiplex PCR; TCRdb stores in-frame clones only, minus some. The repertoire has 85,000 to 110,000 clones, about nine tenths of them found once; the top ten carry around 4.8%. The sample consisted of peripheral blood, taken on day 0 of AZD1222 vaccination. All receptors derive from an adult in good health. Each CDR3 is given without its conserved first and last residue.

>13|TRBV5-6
ASSLPGQDNEKLF
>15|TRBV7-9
ASSKTSGSQPQETQY
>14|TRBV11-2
ASSSRGGGEADTQY
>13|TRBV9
ASSATGIAQETQY
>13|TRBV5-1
ASSLGGTERYGYT
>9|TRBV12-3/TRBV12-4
ASSYQETQY
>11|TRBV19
ASSPTANQPQH
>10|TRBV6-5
ASSPTSDTQY
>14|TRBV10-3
AISESGQGAYNEQF
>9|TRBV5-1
ASSLTGEQY
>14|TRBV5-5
ASSLESRTLSTPLH
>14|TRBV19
ASSISGTSSNQPQH
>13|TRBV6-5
ASSYGADYQETQY
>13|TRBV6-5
ASSYSYIGGETQY
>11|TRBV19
ASSGGMNTEAF
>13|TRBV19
ASSVPGTGFGGYT
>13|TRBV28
ASSPPGPGPYGYT